This T cell receptor (beta chain) was found in a study of CD8 T cells in Susac syndrome. V was clipped by 9 bases and J by 5 bases; unmatched bases: 7. Germline CDR1 LNHDA, CDR2 SQIVND (reference sequence). This CDR3 contains 12 residues. Random-hexamer reverse transcription was applied to about 0.5 to 1 ug RNA. The CDR3 of TCR beta was amplified by immunoSEQ multiplex PCR across 54 Vbeta and 13 Jbeta. TCRdb processed the immunoSEQ multiplex PCR reads anew with MiXCR; each CDR3 protein has one entry. The table shows approximately 130,000 distinct CDR3 sequences, with approximately 89% occurring only once. Negative isolation yielded CD8+ and CD4+ T cells; FACS enriched TEMRA cells.

V gene TRBV19 combines with J gene TRBJ2-7; 7 bases match TRBD1. The TCR was taken from a human donor with multiple sclerosis. The specimen sequenced was CD8+ T cells from PBMCs. CDR3 in DNA: TGTGCCAGCTCAGCGACAGGGCACGAGCAGTACTTC. It is translated as CASSATGHEQYF. The full variable domain, completed using reference TRBV19 and TRBJ2-7, is DGGITQSPKYLFRKEGQNVTLSCEQNLNHDAMYWYRQDPGQGLRLIYYSQIVNDFQKGDIAEGYSVSREKKESFPLTVTSAQKNPTAFYLCASSATGHEQYFGPGTRLTVT.